This T cell receptor beta chain comes out of a study of cytomegalovirus exposure and HLA in healthy donors (dated by TCRdb to 2015 to 2018). With respect to the entire study: According to an earlier analysis of several hundred of the donors, some 180 million T cells yielded 117 million unique TCR beta sequences and approximately 280 Gb of sequence data. Approximately 330 gigabases of sequencing data and around 85 million unique TCR sequences made up an early release that covered under 750 HLA-typed donors. Of the roughly 400 genotyped donors, more than 75% were placed in the genetic ancestry cluster associated with self-reported Caucasian donors. The study aimed to test whether cataloging public T cell receptors could reveal signatures of past pathogen exposure. The T cell repertoires of several hundred subjects were profiled by immunosequencing and related to cytomegalovirus serostatus. Along with the roughly 670-subject first cohort, a separate validation cohort of over a hundred different subjects was used. High-throughput TCR immunosequencing, statistical association of individual TCRs with disease status, and machine learning were combined to predict cytomegalovirus infection status. To study patterns of TCR occurrence, a later analysis re-analyzed previously published TCR beta repertoires from around 700 donors and added high-resolution HLA genotyping. Rather than drawing on any new phenotypic data, the later analysis identified candidate immune exposures from TCR beta sequences and the way those sequences occurred across donors. To decide whether each TCR beta V gene segment behaved as functional or pseudogenic, an earlier analysis of 587 of the donors relied on high-throughput TCR beta sequencing. Donor age, sex, ethnicity and CMV serostatus were compiled alongside the repertoire data. A later genetic analysis used genome-wide SNP genotypes for about 60% of the roughly 700 donors, treating that subset as a discovery cohort. All discovery cohort repertoires had been generated using a single sequencing platform. HLA typing included class I and class II loci at four-digit resolution. The number of typed donors differed by locus: about 620-640 for A, B, C, DRB1 and DQB1; 500 to 550 for DQA1; roughly 600 for DPA1; and around 490 for DPB1. Because of strong linkage in the cohort, roughly five DR-DQ haplotypes were treated as single units for association and clustering. Across 398 genotyped donors of the cohort, an average of approximately 220,000 unique TCR beta nucleotide sequences per donor were sequenced, and approximately 17% of those sequences were non-productive.

The library came from the immunoSEQ multiplex PCR assay. For the multiplex PCR, a mixture combining 60 forward primers for TCR Vbeta segments and 13 reverse primers for TCR Jbeta segments was used. A multiplex PCR assay on genomic DNA amplified the CDR3 region of rearranged TCR beta genes. The amplified TCR beta libraries were sequenced on the Illumina HiSeq System as 87-base-pair reads. The study's processing was this. Across the 500 to 750 repertoires, a later analysis counted 80 million or so unique TCR beta chains, approximately 10 million of which were shared by at least two donors. Raw reads were error-corrected and collapsed into unique sequences with a nearest-neighbor algorithm that merged closely related sequences to remove PCR and sequencing errors. To assign V, D and J gene segments, CDR3 sequences were aligned to IMGT reference sequences. For a sequence to be retained, at least a six-nucleotide match to both a V gene segment and a J gene segment was required. A rearrangement counted as productive if the CDR3 had no stop codons and remained in frame with V and J, and every other rearrangement counted as non-productive. CDR3 was defined according to IMGT convention as the region running from the second conserved V-encoded cysteine to the conserved J-encoded phenylalanine. Sequences without an unambiguous match to a single V gene segment were excluded from the earlier analysis of approximately 600 of the donors. An earlier analysis of 587 of the donors called V segments functional above 56.7% productive rearrangements and segregating when the between-donor standard deviation exceeded 5%. A statistical classification framework was built to diagnose cytomegalovirus status from the catalog of TCR beta chain sequences. V and J gene assignment, in a later analysis, came from comparing TCR nucleotide sequences with IMGT/GENE-DB human TR gene sequences. In a later analysis, CDR3 sequences and most-parsimonious VDJ recombination scenarios were assigned using the TCRdist pipeline. In a later analysis, every TCR beta chain was defined by the combination of its CDR3 amino acid sequence and its V-gene family, and reads without a unique V-gene family were dropped. To address suspected cross-contamination and a sequencing artifact, a later analysis removed several hundred highly shared, low-generation-probability nucleotide sequences. In a later analysis, a clonal expansion index was calculated for each public chain from normalized within-repertoire ranks of inferred template counts. A later analysis computed generation probabilities with a VDJ recombination model fitted to out-of-frame rearrangements, and checked the results against IGoR. In a later analysis, hypergeometric tests were used to score TCR-TCR, TCR-HLA and TCR-CMV co-occurrence, with a repertoire-size bias correction applied to TCR pairs. In a later analysis, false discovery rates were estimated by permuting HLA or CMV assignments 20 times. In a later analysis, co-occurring TCRs were grouped using DBSCAN, with TCRdist sequence similarity added in when clustering inside HLA-allele-positive subsets. Repertoires with fewer than 30,000 or more than 120,000 public chains, plus five repertoires with anomalous nucleotide sharing, were excluded from co-occurrence clustering. TCRdb carries this immuneACCESS record with in-frame sequences only. Its versions omit some clonotypes, under half of them owing to an unresolved V gene in the studies checked, with the rest unexplained. V and J calls and clone size are copied from that table; D and trimming were computed from the DNA. The sample table holds about 150,000 clones. 2.1% of the sample lies in the top ten.

General study outcomes and caveats: In a later analysis, most CMV-associated TCR beta chains were found to appear HLA-restricted, with HLA associations seemingly driven largely by CMV exposure. In both the original and validation cohorts, the classifier was reported to diagnose cytomegalovirus status with high specificity and sensitivity. Broadly in line with IMGT annotations, most TCR beta V segments showed up in productive rearrangements about 87% or about 30% of the time in an earlier analysis of approximately 600 of the donors. The authors suggested that the approach could potentially be extended to other disease states and immunological phenotypes. Specific HLA alleles were associated with roughly 17,000 TCR beta sequences at a false discovery rate of 0.05 in a later analysis. A later genetic analysis reported fewer N-insertions in productive TCRs among donors in an Asian-associated ancestry cluster than the approximately 700-donor mean. In a later analysis, HLA-associated TCR beta chains were found to be more clonally expanded and to have lower generation probabilities than equally common non-associated chains. According to a later analysis, parvovirus B19, influenza, CMV and Epstein-Barr virus appeared linked to several top co-occurrence clusters. Linkage disequilibrium might explain the correlated functional status among segregating V segments, but an unknown experimental factor could not be excluded. A few of the identified cytomegalovirus-associated TCR beta chains were confirmed in vitro to be specific for cytomegalovirus antigens. While some public TCRs were present in many individuals, most TCR sequences turned up only very rarely across donors. A further reported finding was that TCR beta sequences accurately predicted the HLA-A and HLA-B alleles for most subjects in the first cohort. The cohort was sequenced for TCR beta chains only, and without alpha or paired-chain data the features that could be detected were limited. Some IMGT-functional V segments, including TRBV6-2 and TRBV6-3, could not be distinguished by the 87-base-pair reads and were therefore excluded. Roughly 17 rarely observed V segments, including chromosome 9 orphons, were excluded from the earlier analysis of 550 to 700 of the donors because counts were too low. A group of highly shared sequence variants was considered likely to be a technical artifact of the sequencing pipeline. According to a later analysis, TCR association rates differed among HLA loci, with DRB1 alleles showing the most associated TCRs and HLA-C alleles showing the fewest. V-gene and J-gene trimming of TCR beta chains was associated with a missense DCLRE1C variant in a later genetic analysis, and the association was replicated in an independent cohort. The only immune exposure information available for the cohort was CMV serostatus. Strong co-occurrence of HLA alleles, especially DR and DQ, made assigning TCR associations to individual alleles difficult. A total of 150 to 200 TCR beta chains were listed by the study as associated with cytomegalovirus. Roughly uniform sequencing depth across donors was assumed in presence/absence analyses, although this assumption may not hold. Because HLA typing was unavailable for some donors at each locus, only the typed subset was used in association tests.

The V end loses 5 bases and the J end loses 1 base, and a stretch of 12 bases separates them. As encoded in the germline V gene, CDR1 is SGHRS while CDR2 is YFSETQ. The CDR3, from cysteine to phenylalanine, totals 14 residues. Of the read, only the CDR3 DNA is kept; its 42 bases are in frame from base 1. The cohort consisted of 666 healthy bone marrow donors. At the time of sampling, all cohort members were nominally healthy, though unrecorded immune exposures were likely present. The donor tested CMV seronegative and was one of the 352 seronegative cohort members. Every donor gave a peripheral blood sample, and the peripheral blood mononuclear cells from that sample were used for TCR beta sequencing. Genomic DNA extraction from the blood cell samples was performed with the Qiagen DNeasy Blood Extraction Kit. On this clone: The antigen it recognizes is unknown.

Sequenced: PBMCs. The sequence links TRBV5-1 to TRBJ1-1, with the D segment identity uncertain. This sequence was found in a man in his thirties or forties in good health and CMV-seronegative. This receptor carries the CDR3 CASRSLSGNTEAFF. The sequence in DNA is TGCGCCAGCAGATCACTTTCGGGGAACACTGAAGCTTTCTTT. The CDR3 plus the reference TRBV5-1 and TRBJ1-1 genes for the other parts give the full variable domain: KAGVTQTPRYLIKTRGQQVTLSCSPISGHRSVSWYQQTPGQGLQFLFEYFSETQRNKGNFPGRFSGRQFSNSRSEMNVSTLELGDSALYLCASRSLSGNTEAFFGQGTRLTVV.